One sample yielded the 21 T cell receptor beta chains listed below, sequenced in a study of T cell clonality in common variable immunodeficiency. Profiling relied on immunoSEQ multiplex PCR, and the TCRdb table lists in-frame clones only, not all of them. The sample offers around 29,000 clones and no singletons, the top ten holding 10% to 15%. Material for sequencing was peripheral blood mononuclear cells. All receptors derive from a person aged 18 to 70 in good health.

This clone appeared many times. With the read ending 3 residues before the CDR3 end, the germline J gene is used to fill in that end. The V and J genes are TRBV30 and TRBJ2-3; 8 bases are a match to TRBD2. The CDR3 consists of 14 residues. V was pared by 3 bases and J by 6 bases, with 8 bases of the junction left unmatched. The V gene's germline CDR1 is GTSNPN and CDR2 SVGIG (reference sequence). The CDR3 sequence is CAWSPGGAGDTQYF. CDR3 DNA (partial): TGTGCCTGGAGCCCCGGGGGGGCCGGGGATACG.

At least ten counts were recorded for this clone. The DNA ends 3 residues before the CDR3 does, and the rest of the CDR3 is filled in from the germline J gene. The genes are TRBV2 and TRBJ1-2, with 9 bases fitting TRBD1. The germline gives CDR1 SNHLY, CDR2 FYNNEI. Trimming at V came to 6 bases and at J to 6 bases, leaving 5 bases not matched to a gene. The CDR3 totals 13 residues. Incomplete CDR3 DNA: TGTGCCAGCAGGCTACAGGGGGCAGATGGC. This codes for CASRLQGADG. Given in full, the CDR3 is CASRLQGADGYTF.

Many counts were recorded for this clone. The read gets to within 3 residues of the CDR3 end, and the germline J gene fills in the rest. The chain uses TRBV7-3 and TRBJ1-1; unclear D gene. Per the germline V gene, CDR1 is SGHTA and CDR2 is FQGTGA. V shed 4 bases and J shed 1 base, with 7 bases lying between them. The CDR3 runs to 13 residues. The sequenced CDR3 bases are TGTGCCAGCAGCTATGAAGGGAACACTGAA. Its translation is CASSYEGNTE. In full, the CDR3 reads CASSYEGNTEAFF.

To note about this clone: The DNA ends 3 residues before the CDR3 does, and the rest of the CDR3 is filled in from the germline J gene. The chain employs TRBV5-1 and TRBJ2-3; a possible D gene is TRBD2 (6 bases). Germline V gene data show CDR1 as SGHRS and CDR2 as YFSETQ. The length of the CDR3 is 12 residues. CDR3 DNA, as far as it was read: TGCGCCAGCAGCTTGGCGGGGGAGACG. Translated: CASSLAGET. The CDR3, in full, reads CASSLAGETQYF.

There are many counts of this clone. The DNA ends 3 residues before the CDR3 does, and the rest of the CDR3 is filled in from the germline J gene. The gene calls are TRBV19 and TRBJ1-5, with D perhaps matching TRBD1 (5 bases). CDR1 and CDR2 (germline): LNHDA, SQIVND (reference sequence). This CDR3 comprises 14 residues. V was trimmed by 3 bases and J by 7 bases, leaving 13 bases between them. CDR3: CASSMLGGGQPQHF. CDR3 bases read: TGTGCCAGTAGTATGTTGGGGGGAGGCCAGCCC.

This clone was picked up many times. The CDR3 protein is CSAPSGGVETQYF. The DNA read from the CDR3 is TGCAGTGCTCCTAGCGGGGGGGTGGAGACC. The chain recombines TRBV20-1 with TRBJ2-5, with 12 bases that match TRBD2. The sequenced fragment ends 3 residues before the CDR3 boundary, so the rest is inferred from the germline J gene. The CDR3 is 13 amino acids. V was pared by 5 bases and J by 5 bases, with 3 bases of the junction left unmatched. CDR1 and CDR2 from the germline V gene are DFQATT and SNEGSKA (reference sequence).

This clone was picked up many times. Read data end 3 residues before the CDR3 end; the end is taken from the germline J gene. This chain connects TRBV19 to TRBJ2-1; 8 nucleotides match TRBD1. The CDR3 covers 15 residues. Germline V lookup: CDR1 LNHDA, CDR2 SQIVND (reference sequence). V was pared by 9 bases and J by 4 bases, with 11 bases of the junction left unmatched. Incomplete CDR3 DNA: TGTGCCAGCTCTATGGAGACAGGGGTTTACAATGAG. This gives the protein CASSMETGVYNE. The CDR3, in full, reads CASSMETGVYNEQFF.

This clone was observed many times. Sequencing ends 3 residues short of the CDR3 end; the germline J gene provides the rest. The chain joins TRBV19 to TRBJ2-3; D is unresolved. The CDR3 contains 13 residues. From germline, CDR1 is LNHDA and CDR2 SQIVND (reference sequence). The V and J ends lost 1 base and 5 bases respectively, with 7 bases between them. CDR3 bases read: TGTGCCAGTAGTATAGGACACGGAGATACG. This gives the protein CASSIGHGDT. The full CDR3 protein reads CASSIGHGDTQYF.

Comment on this clone: The missing CDR3 end, 3 residues past where the read stops, is filled in from the germline J gene. The genes are TRBV19 and TRBJ1-2; a possible D gene is TRBD1 (5 bases). Germline V gene data show CDR1 as LNHDA and CDR2 as SQIVND (reference sequence). This CDR3 is built from 15 residues. Here the CDR3 reads CASSFNRLLGYDYTF. CDR3 DNA, as far as it was read: TGTGCCAGTAGTTTTAACAGGCTCCTCGGTTACGAC.

This clone was seen at least ten times. The read terminates 3 residues ahead of where the CDR3 ends, so the germline J gene completes it. The chain uses TRBV7-3 and TRBJ2-7; 9 bases line up with TRBD2. The ends lost 5 bases at V and 2 bases at J; junction bases unmatched: 4. The CDR3 spans 14 residues. The V gene's germline CDR1 is SGHTA and CDR2 FQGTGA. The part of the CDR3 DNA that was read is TGTGCCAGCAGCCCAAGCGGGGGGACCTACGAG. It specifies CASSPSGGTYE. In full, the CDR3 is CASSPSGGTYEQYF.

This clone has ten or more counts. Its ends do not fully match the called genes, so a read error is possible. The CDR3 goes on 3 residues after the read ends, and that part is filled in from the germline J gene. The chain joins TRBV7-7 to TRBJ1-4; 7 bases line up with TRBD1. Germline loops: CDR1 SSHAT, CDR2 FNYEAQ (reference sequence). The CDR3 contains 13 residues. The CDR3 DNA, read in part, is TGTGCTAGCAGCTTATACAGGGGAGAAAAA. This encodes CASSLYRGEK. The complete CDR3 reads CASSLYRGEKLFF.

This clone was observed at least ten times. The CDR3 end is not reached by the read, which stops 3 residues before it; the germline J gene fills it in. This rearrangement joins TRBV7-2 to TRBJ1-4; unclear D gene. The CDR3 is made up of 12 amino acids. Trimming removed 4 bases at V and 6 bases at J, with 6 bases between. Germline V CDR1 and CDR2: SGHTA, FQGNSA. This CDR3 is CASSSLDEKLFF. Partial CDR3 DNA: TGTGCCAGCAGCTCCCTTGATGAAAAA.

This clone was seen repeatedly, ten times or more. With the read ending 3 residues before the CDR3 end, the germline J gene is used to fill in that end. This chain links TRBV6-1 with TRBJ2-7, with D possibly matching TRBD2 (7 bases). The V gene lost 1 base and the J gene lost 2 bases, with 12 bases spanning the gap. The germline gives CDR1 MNHNS, CDR2 SASEGT. CDR3 length equals 15 residues. The CDR3 DNA, read in part, is TGTGCCAGCAGTGAAGATTCCGGGGGGCCCTACGAG. Translation gives CASSEDSGGPYE. In full, the CDR3 reads CASSEDSGGPYEQYF.

At least ten counts were recorded for this clone. The CDR3 goes on 3 residues after the read ends, and that part is filled in from the germline J gene. The chain links TRBV7-6 to TRBJ2-7; 12 bases are a match to TRBD2. The trim removed 1 base at V and 2 bases at J, leaving 9 bases unmatched. The CDR3 runs to 18 residues. In germline, CDR1 is SGHVS, CDR2 FNYEAQ. CDR3 DNA (partial): TGTGCCAGCAGCTTAGATACTAGCGGGGGGTATACGACCTACGAG. As protein: CASSLDTSGGYTTYE. The full CDR3 sequence reads CASSLDTSGGYTTYEQYF. The full variable domain, rest sourced from reference TRBV7-6 and TRBJ2-7, is GAGVSQSPRYKVTKRGQDVALRCDPISGHVSLYWYRQALGQGPEFLTYFNYEAQQDKSGLPNDRFSAERPEGSISTLTIQRTEQRDSAMYRCASSLDTSGGYTTYEQYFGPGTRLTVT.

This clone was found many times. The sequenced fragment ends 3 residues before the CDR3 boundary, so the rest is inferred from the germline J gene. The chain joins TRBV5-4 to TRBJ2-7; 8 nucleotides align to TRBD2. This CDR3 has 15 residues. The V segment lost 4 bases and the J segment 2 bases; nucleotides outside the gene matches: 8. CDR1 SGHNT and CDR2 YYREEE come from the germline V gene (reference sequence). The CDR3 loop is CASSPITGGAYEQYF. The sequenced part of the CDR3 DNA is TGTGCCAGCAGCCCAATAACCGGGGGGGCCTACGAG. Full variable domain (outside the CDR3, taken from reference TRBV5-4 and TRBJ2-7): ETGVTQSPTHLIKTRGQQVTLRCSSQSGHNTVSWYQQALGQGPQFIFQYYREEENGRGNFPPRFSGLQFPNYSSELNVNALELDDSALYLCASSPITGGAYEQYFGPGTRLTVT.

This clone was counted between two and nine times. The read halts 3 residues ahead of the CDR3 end, with the missing end drawn from the germline J gene. This chain joins TRBV19 and TRBJ2-7, with 8 bases that match TRBD2. V dropped 7 bases and J dropped 0; count of bases not matched to a gene: 5. Looked up from germline, CDR1 is LNHDA and CDR2 is SQIVND (reference sequence). CDR3 size: 14 residues. CDR3 sequence: CASTGGAGSYEQYF. Incomplete CDR3 DNA: TGTGCCAGTACCGGGGGGGCAGGCTCCTACGAG.

The part of the CDR3 DNA that was read is TGTGCCAGCAGAACTAGCGGGGTCCCCGCGGAGACG. As protein: CASRTSGVPAET. The whole CDR3 region reads CASRTSGVPAETQYF. The chain carries TRBV7-2 and TRBJ2-3; TRBD2 aligns across 10 bases. The CDR3 end falls 3 residues outside the read, so it is completed with the germline J gene. The CDR3 runs 15 residues. CDR1 and CDR2 (germline): SGHTA, FQGNSA.

This clone was seen at least ten times. The CDR3 end is not reached by the read, which stops 3 residues before it; the germline J gene fills it in. This chain links TRBV5-4 with TRBJ2-2, with TRBD2 identical over 8 bases. The CDR3 has 15 amino acids. The germline V gene has CDR1 SGHNT and CDR2 YYREEE (reference sequence). Losses at the gene ends were 1 base for V and 8 bases for J; bases not matched to a gene: 7. The CDR3 sequence: CASSLTSGYYGELFF. The covered CDR3 bases are TGTGCCAGCAGCTTGACTAGCGGATATTATGGGGAG.

There are many counts of this clone. The read ends 3 residues shy of where the CDR3 ends; the end is completed using the germline J gene. The chain employs TRBV5-1 and TRBJ2-2; D is undetermined. Germline loops: CDR1 SGHRS, CDR2 YFSETQ. The CDR3 consists of 14 residues. Trimming took off 2 bases at V and 4 bases at J, with 9 bases between the two ends. CDR3 bases read: TGCGCCAGCAGCTTTTCGCAGATCACCGGGGAG. Translated: CASSFSQITGE. The full CDR3 reads CASSFSQITGELFF. Full variable domain (outside the CDR3, taken from reference TRBV5-1 and TRBJ2-2): KAGVTQTPRYLIKTRGQQVTLSCSPISGHRSVSWYQQTPGQGLQFLFEYFSETQRNKGNFPGRFSGRQFSNSRSEMNVSTLELGDSALYLCASSFSQITGELFFGEGSRLTVL.

This clone occurred many times. Read coverage stops 3 residues before the CDR3 terminus; the germline J gene supplies the remainder. The gene calls are TRBV20-1 and TRBJ2-7, with TRBD1 identical over 9 bases. Germline V gene data show CDR1 as DFQATT and CDR2 as SNEGSKA (reference sequence). V shed 1 base and J 6 bases; nucleotides not matched to a gene: 10. This CDR3 has 15 residues. The CDR3 region is CSARASGQGGVEQYF. The sequenced part of the CDR3 DNA is TGCAGTGCTAGAGCTTCGGGACAGGGCGGTGTCGAG.

In its sample, this clone was seen a few times. The read falls 3 residues short of the CDR3 end, and the missing part is taken from the germline J gene. Other nucleotide sequences in the sample specify the same CDR3. The chain combines TRBV7-9 with TRBJ1-2; 8 nucleotides agree with TRBD1. This CDR3 has 14 amino acids. Germline V gene sequence: CDR1 SEHNR, CDR2 FQNEAQ (reference sequence). CDR3 residues: CASSLGGQGGGYTF. The covered CDR3 bases are TGTGCCAGCAGCTTAGGAGGACAGGGTGGTGGA.